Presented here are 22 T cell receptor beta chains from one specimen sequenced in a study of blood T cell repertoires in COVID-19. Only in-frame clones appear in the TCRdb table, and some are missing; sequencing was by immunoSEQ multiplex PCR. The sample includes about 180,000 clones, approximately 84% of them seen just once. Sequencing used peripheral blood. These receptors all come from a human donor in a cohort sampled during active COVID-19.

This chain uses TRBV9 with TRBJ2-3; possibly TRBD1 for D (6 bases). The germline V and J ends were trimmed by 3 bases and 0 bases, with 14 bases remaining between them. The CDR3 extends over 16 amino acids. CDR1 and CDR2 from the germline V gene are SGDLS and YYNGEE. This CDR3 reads CASSAGTTPSTDTQYF. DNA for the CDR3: TGTGCCAGCAGCGCCGGGACAACGCCTAGCACAGATACGCAGTATTTT.

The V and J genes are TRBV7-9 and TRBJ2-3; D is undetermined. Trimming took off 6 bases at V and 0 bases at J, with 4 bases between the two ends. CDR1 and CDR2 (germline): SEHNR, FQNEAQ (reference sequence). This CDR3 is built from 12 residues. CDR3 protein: CASSLSTDTQYF. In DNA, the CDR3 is TGTGCCAGCAGTCTAAGCACAGATACGCAGTATTTT.

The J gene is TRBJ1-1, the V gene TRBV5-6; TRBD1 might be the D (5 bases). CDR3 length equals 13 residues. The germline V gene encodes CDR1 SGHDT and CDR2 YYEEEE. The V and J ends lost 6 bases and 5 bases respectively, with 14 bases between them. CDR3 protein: CASTWGGRTEAFF. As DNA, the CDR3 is TGTGCCAGCACCTGGGGGGGTAGGACTGAAGCTTTCTTT.

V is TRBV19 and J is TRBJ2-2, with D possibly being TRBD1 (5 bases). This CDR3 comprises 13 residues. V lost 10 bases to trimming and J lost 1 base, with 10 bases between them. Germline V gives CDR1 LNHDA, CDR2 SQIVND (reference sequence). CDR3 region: CAIRQGNTGELFF. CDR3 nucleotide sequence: TGTGCCATTCGCCAGGGGAACACCGGGGAGCTGTTTTTT.

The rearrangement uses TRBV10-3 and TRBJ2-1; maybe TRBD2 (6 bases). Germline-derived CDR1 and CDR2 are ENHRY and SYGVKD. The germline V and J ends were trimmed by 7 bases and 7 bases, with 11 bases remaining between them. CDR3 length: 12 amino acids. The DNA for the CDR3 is TGTGCCATCAAAAAAGGAGGGAATGAGCAGTTCTTC. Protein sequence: CAIKKGGNEQFF.

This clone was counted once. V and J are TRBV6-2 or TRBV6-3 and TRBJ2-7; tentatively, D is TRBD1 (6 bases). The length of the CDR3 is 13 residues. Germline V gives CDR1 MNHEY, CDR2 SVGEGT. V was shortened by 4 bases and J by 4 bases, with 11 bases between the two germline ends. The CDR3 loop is CASSWGQGYEQYF. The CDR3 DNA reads TGTGCCAGCAGTTGGGGGCAGGGATACGAGCAGTACTTC.

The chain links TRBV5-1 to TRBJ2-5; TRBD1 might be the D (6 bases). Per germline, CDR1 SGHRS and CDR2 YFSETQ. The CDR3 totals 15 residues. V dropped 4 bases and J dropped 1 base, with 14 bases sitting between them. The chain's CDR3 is CASSPLPDSQETQYF. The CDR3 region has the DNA TGCGCCAGCAGCCCATTACCGGACAGCCAAGAGACCCAGTACTTC.

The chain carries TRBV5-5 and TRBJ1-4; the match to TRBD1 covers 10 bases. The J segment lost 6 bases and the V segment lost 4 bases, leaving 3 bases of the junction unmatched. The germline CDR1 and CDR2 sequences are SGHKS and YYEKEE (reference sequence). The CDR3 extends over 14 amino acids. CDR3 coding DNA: TGTGCCAGCAGCCGGACAGGGGGGGATGAAAAACTGTTTTTT. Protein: CASSRTGGDEKLFF.

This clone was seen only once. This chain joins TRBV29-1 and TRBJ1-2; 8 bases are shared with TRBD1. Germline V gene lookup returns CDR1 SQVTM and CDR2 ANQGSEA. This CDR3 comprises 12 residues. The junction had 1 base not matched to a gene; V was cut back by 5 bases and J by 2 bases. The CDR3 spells CSVTGGNYGYTF. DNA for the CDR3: TGCAGCGTTACAGGGGGGAACTATGGCTACACCTTC.

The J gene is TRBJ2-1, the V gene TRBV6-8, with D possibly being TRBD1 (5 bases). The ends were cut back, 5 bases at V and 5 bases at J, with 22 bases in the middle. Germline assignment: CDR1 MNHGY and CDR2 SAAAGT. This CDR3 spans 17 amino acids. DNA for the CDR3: TGTGCCAGCAGTCATGACATTCAGCGACAGCGTGACAATGAGCAGTTCTTC. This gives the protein CASSHDIQRQRDNEQFF.

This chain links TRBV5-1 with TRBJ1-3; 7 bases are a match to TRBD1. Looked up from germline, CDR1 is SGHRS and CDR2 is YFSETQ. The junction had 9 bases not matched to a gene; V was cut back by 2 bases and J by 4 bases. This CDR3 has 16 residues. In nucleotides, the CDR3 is TGCGCCAGCAGCTTATCCGGGACAGTCGGAGGAAACACCATATATTTT. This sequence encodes CASSLSGTVGGNTIYF.

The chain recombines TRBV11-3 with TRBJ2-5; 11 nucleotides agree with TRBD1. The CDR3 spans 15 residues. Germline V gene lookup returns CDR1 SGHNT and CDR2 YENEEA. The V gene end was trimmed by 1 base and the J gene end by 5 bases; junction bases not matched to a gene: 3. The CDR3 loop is CASSLGTGGEETQYF. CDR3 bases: TGTGCCAGCAGCTTAGGGACAGGGGGCGAGGAGACCCAGTACTTC. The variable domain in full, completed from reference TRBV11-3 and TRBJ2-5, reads EAGVVQSPRYKIIEKKQPVAFWCNPISGHNTLYWYLQNLGQGPELLIRYENEEAVDDSQLPKDRFSAERLKGVDSTLKIQPAELGDSAVYLCASSLGTGGEETQYFGPGTRLLVL.

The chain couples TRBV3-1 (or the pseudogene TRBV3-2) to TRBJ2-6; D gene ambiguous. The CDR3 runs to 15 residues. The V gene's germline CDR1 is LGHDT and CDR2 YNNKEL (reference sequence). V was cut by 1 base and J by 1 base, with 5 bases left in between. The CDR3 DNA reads TGTGCCAGCAGCCAAGGCAGATCTGGGGCCAACGTCCTGACTTTC. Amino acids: CASSQGRSGANVLTF.

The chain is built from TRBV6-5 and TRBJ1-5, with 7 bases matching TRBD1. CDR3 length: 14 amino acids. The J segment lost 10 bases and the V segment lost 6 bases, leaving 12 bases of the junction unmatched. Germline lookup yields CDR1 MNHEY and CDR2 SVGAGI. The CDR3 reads CASSLDRVFSPQHF. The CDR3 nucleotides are TGTGCCAGCAGCCTAGACAGGGTCTTTTCTCCCCAGCATTTT.

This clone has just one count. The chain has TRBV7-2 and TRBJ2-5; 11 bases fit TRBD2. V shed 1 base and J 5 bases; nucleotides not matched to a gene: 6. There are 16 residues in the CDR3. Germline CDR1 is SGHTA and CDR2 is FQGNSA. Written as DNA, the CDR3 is TGTGCCAGCAGCTTAGATACTAGCGGGGGATTGGAGACCCAGTACTTC. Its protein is CASSLDTSGGLETQYF. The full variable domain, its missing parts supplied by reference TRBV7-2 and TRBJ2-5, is GAGVSQSPSNKVTEKGKDVELRCDPISGHTALYWYRQSLGQGLEFLIYFQGNSAPDKSGLPSDRFSAERTGGSVSTLTIQRTQQEDSAVYLCASSLDTSGGLETQYFGPGTRLLVL.

In nucleotides, the CDR3 is TGTGCCAGCAGTTTCAGAGACAGGGTGAACACTGAAGCTTTCTTT. This translates into CASSFRDRVNTEAFF. V gene TRBV27 combines with J gene TRBJ1-1; 7 positions agree with TRBD1. V gave up 3 bases and J gave up 0 bases; unmatched junction bases: 4. This CDR3 region has 15 residues. Germline CDR1 MNHEY, CDR2 SMNVEV (reference sequence).

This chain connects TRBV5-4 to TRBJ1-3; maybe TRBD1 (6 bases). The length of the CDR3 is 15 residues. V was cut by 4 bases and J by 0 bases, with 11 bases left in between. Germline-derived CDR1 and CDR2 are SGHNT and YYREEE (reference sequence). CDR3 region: CASSPGGRSGNTIYF. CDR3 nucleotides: TGTGCCAGCAGCCCCGGGGGGCGCTCTGGAAACACCATATATTTT. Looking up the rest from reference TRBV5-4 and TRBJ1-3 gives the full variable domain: ETGVTQSPTHLIKTRGQQVTLRCSSQSGHNTVSWYQQALGQGPQFIFQYYREEENGRGNFPPRFSGLQFPNYSSELNVNALELDDSALYLCASSPGGRSGNTIYFGEGSWLTVV.

The CDR3, as DNA: TGTGCCAGCAGCTTAGCGGCCGGGTATGGAAACACCATATATTTT. This translates into CASSLAAGYGNTIYF. This chain joins TRBV7-6 and TRBJ1-3; unclear D gene. The V end was cut by 0 bases, the J end by 3 bases, with 9 bases between. This CDR3 region has 15 residues. The germline CDR1 and CDR2 sequences are SGHVS and FNYEAQ.

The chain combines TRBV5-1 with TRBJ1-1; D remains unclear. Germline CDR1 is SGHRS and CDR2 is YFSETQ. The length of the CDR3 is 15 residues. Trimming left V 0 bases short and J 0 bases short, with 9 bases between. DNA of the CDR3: TGCGCCAGCAGCTTGGACGGAGCCCTGAACACTGAAGCTTTCTTT. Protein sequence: CASSLDGALNTEAFF.

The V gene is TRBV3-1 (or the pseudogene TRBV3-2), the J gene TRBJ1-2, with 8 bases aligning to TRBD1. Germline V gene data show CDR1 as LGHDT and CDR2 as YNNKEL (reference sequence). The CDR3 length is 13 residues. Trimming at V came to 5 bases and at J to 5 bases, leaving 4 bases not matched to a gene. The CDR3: CASSARTGYGYTF. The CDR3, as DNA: TGTGCCAGCAGCGCGAGGACAGGGTATGGCTACACCTTC.

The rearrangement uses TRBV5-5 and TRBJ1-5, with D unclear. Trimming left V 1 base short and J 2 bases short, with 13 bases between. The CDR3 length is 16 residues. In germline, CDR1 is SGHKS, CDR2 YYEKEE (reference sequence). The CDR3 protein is CASSLYFGSGNQPQHF. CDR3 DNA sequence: TGTGCCAGCAGCTTGTATTTCGGGTCGGGCAATCAGCCCCAGCATTTT.

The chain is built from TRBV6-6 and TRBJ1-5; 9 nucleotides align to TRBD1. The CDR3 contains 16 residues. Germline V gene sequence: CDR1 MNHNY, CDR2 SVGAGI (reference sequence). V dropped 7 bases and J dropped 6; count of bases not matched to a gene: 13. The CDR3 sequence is CASNTGLDRGGQPQHF. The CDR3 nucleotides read TGTGCCAGCAATACAGGTCTGGACAGGGGTGGTCAGCCCCAGCATTTT.